The 30 T cell receptor beta chains presented below share a single source sample, sequenced in a study of OX40 agonist ivuxolimab in advanced cancers. Clones were read by immunoSEQ multiplex PCR, and TCRdb kept only the in-frame ones, dropping some. The data show 65,000 to 90,000 clones, less than 90% seen once. The material was CD4+ or CD8+ T cells sorted from blood, obtained in a trial of the OX40 agonist ivuxolimab. The receptor set was obtained from an adult with an advanced solid tumor such as melanoma, head and neck, liver or kidney cancer.

The chain joins TRBV19 to TRBJ2-5, with 11 bases that match TRBD1. The ends lost 6 bases at V and 4 bases at J; junction bases unmatched: 1. Germline V gene data show CDR1 as LNHDA and CDR2 as SQIVND (reference sequence). CDR3 length: 13 residues. The CDR3: CASRDRGPETQYF. The CDR3 nucleotides are TGTGCCAGTAGGGACAGGGGGCCAGAGACCCAGTACTTC.

CDR3 in amino acids: CAWSLPPDEQYF. The CDR3 coding sequence is TGTGCCTGGAGTCTACCTCCGGACGAGCAGTACTTC. The chain has TRBV30 and TRBJ2-7; D not resolved. CDR1 is GTSNPN and CDR2 is SVGIG in the germline V gene (reference sequence). The CDR3 runs to 12 residues. Trimming removed 2 bases from V and 5 bases from J, with 10 bases in between.

The V and J genes are TRBV6-1 and TRBJ2-2; a weak D match, TRBD2 (6 bases). Looked up from germline, CDR1 is MNHNS and CDR2 is SASEGT. V lost 10 bases, J lost 5 bases, and 17 bases lay in between. CDR3 size: 14 residues. CDR3: CATGVTGTTGELFF. The CDR3 DNA is TGTGCCACGGGGGTAACAGGAACAACCGGGGAGCTGTTTTTT.

The chain carries TRBV11-3 and TRBJ2-3, with D perhaps matching TRBD1 (5 bases). From germline, CDR1 is SGHNT and CDR2 YENEEA. There are 13 residues in the CDR3. V was shortened by 3 bases and J by 6 bases, with 10 bases between the two germline ends. The CDR3 protein is CASSFPGIDTQYF. In DNA, the CDR3 is TGTGCCAGCAGCTTCCCAGGGATCGATACGCAGTATTTT.

The chain joins TRBV5-4 to TRBJ2-5; a possible D gene is TRBD2 (6 bases). This CDR3 contains 13 residues. Trimming removed 1 base from V and 5 bases from J, with 9 bases in between. Germline V gives CDR1 SGHNT, CDR2 YYREEE (reference sequence). CDR3 region: CASSLFGGETQYF. DNA for the CDR3: TGTGCCAGCAGCTTGTTCGGAGGGGAGACCCAGTACTTC.

The J gene is TRBJ2-1, the V gene TRBV27; TRBD2 matches at 14 bases. The CDR3 has 15 amino acids. Germline CDR1 MNHEY, CDR2 SMNVEV (reference sequence). The junction had 6 bases not matched to a gene; V was cut back by 6 bases and J by 8 bases. The CDR3 protein is CASRGTSGGWDEQFF. The CDR3 nucleotides read TGTGCCAGCAGGGGGACTAGCGGGGGCTGGGATGAGCAGTTCTTC.

This clone was counted a single time. V gene TRBV29-1 combines with J gene TRBJ1-1; no clear D. CDR3 length: 13 residues. In germline, CDR1 is SQVTM, CDR2 ANQGSEA. V dropped 5 bases and J dropped 0 bases, with 10 bases sitting between them. Written as DNA, the CDR3 is TGCAGCGTTCGTCAAAAGATGAACACTGAAGCTTTCTTT. It encodes CSVRQKMNTEAFF.

The genes are TRBV28 and TRBJ2-4, with TRBD2 matching 8 bases. The germline CDR1 and CDR2 sequences are MDHEN and SYDVKM. V was pared by 5 bases and J by 1 base, with 7 bases of the junction left unmatched. CDR3 length: 16 residues. The CDR3 here is CASSRTSMVAKNIQYF. As DNA, the CDR3 is TGTGCCAGCAGTAGGACTAGCATGGTCGCCAAAAACATTCAGTACTTC.

The V gene is TRBV10-2, the J gene TRBJ2-1; 14 bases fit TRBD2. CDR1 WSHSY and CDR2 SAAADI come from the germline V gene. V was pared by 4 bases and J by 7 bases, with 6 bases of the junction left unmatched. The length of the CDR3 is 16 residues. CDR3 DNA sequence: TGCGCCAGCAGTGGGGGACTAGCGGGAGTCTCTAATGAGCAGTTCTTC. It translates to CASSGGLAGVSNEQFF.

The chain joins TRBV11-2 to TRBJ2-5; 7 bases agree with TRBD2. The V gene's germline CDR1 is SGHAT and CDR2 FQNNGV. V shed 5 bases, J shed 0 bases, and the junction held 9 bases outside the gene matches. CDR3 length equals 16 residues. The CDR3 loop is CASSKTGDYHQETQYF. CDR3 DNA sequence: TGTGCCAGCAGCAAAACGGGGGACTACCACCAAGAGACCCAGTACTTC.

This chain connects TRBV5-8 to TRBJ2-1, with TRBD1 identical over 7 bases. This CDR3 comprises 15 residues. The germline gives CDR1 SGHTS, CDR2 YDEGEE. Trimming took 4 bases from V and 0 from J; bases not matched to a gene: 4. CDR3 in DNA: TGTGCCAGCAGCCGTGACAGGGTCTCCTACAATGAGCAGTTCTTC. Protein product: CASSRDRVSYNEQFF.

J is TRBJ1-1 and V is TRBV7-2; no clear D gene. The V end lost 2 bases, the J end lost 1 base, and 8 bases lay between the germline ends. CDR1 SGHTA and CDR2 FQGNSA come from the germline V gene. This CDR3 has 14 amino acids. The CDR3 here is CASSLKWANTEAFF. The DNA for the CDR3 is TGTGCCAGCAGCTTAAAGTGGGCGAACACTGAAGCTTTCTTT.

This sequence joins TRBV6-6 and TRBJ1-2; TRBD1 matches at 7 bases. The CDR3 loop spans 14 amino acids. Germline CDR1 and CDR2: MNHNY and SVGAGI (reference sequence). Losses at the gene ends were 5 bases for V and 4 bases for J; bases not matched to a gene: 7. CDR3 in DNA: TGTGCCAGCAGTCCTGGGACAGCCACCTATGGCTACACCTTC. Encoded protein: CASSPGTATYGYTF.

This rearrangement joins TRBV7-6 to TRBJ2-3; D possibly corresponds to TRBD2 (5 bases). This CDR3 contains 16 residues. CDR1 and CDR2 (germline): SGHVS, FNYEAQ. Trimming left V 4 bases short and J 2 bases short, with 16 bases between. CDR3 sequence: CASSSQADSYTDTQYF. CDR3 coding DNA: TGTGCCAGCAGCTCTCAAGCGGACTCCTACACAGATACGCAGTATTTT.

The chain carries TRBV21-1 and TRBJ2-3; TRBD1 was called by the table and not checked on the DNA. TRBV21-1 is marked as a pseudogene. This CDR3 has 15 amino acids. DNA of the CDR3: TGTGCCAGCAACATGGACAGGGGGAATTTAGATACGCAGTATTTT. Residues: CASNMDRGNLDTQYF.

The rearrangement links TRBV5-1 to TRBJ2-2; 9 positions agree with TRBD1. Unmatched junction bases numbered 13, after V lost 3 bases and J lost 4 bases. In germline, CDR1 is SGHRS, CDR2 YFSETQ. The CDR3 has 18 residues. This CDR3 reads CASSSSSTGGSSTGELFF. The CDR3 DNA sequence: TGCGCCAGCAGCTCCTCCTCTACAGGGGGCAGTTCCACCGGGGAGCTGTTTTTT.

V gene TRBV5-1 combines with J gene TRBJ2-5; 8 positions match TRBD2. Germline CDR1 SGHRS, CDR2 YFSETQ. There are 14 residues in the CDR3. V shed 2 bases and J 5 bases; nucleotides not matched to a gene: 5. The CDR3 is CASSFPSGGETQYF. The CDR3 bases are TGCGCCAGCAGCTTCCCGAGCGGGGGCGAGACCCAGTACTTC.

The chain is built from TRBV5-1 and TRBJ1-4; D gene uncertain. Germline assignment: CDR1 SGHRS and CDR2 YFSETQ. With 1 base removed from V and 5 bases from J, the gap between germline ends came to 9 bases. The CDR3 spans 14 residues. The CDR3 reads CASSLTVTNEKLFF. CDR3 bases: TGCGCCAGCAGCTTGACGGTGACAAATGAAAAACTGTTTTTT.

The rearrangement links TRBV6-6 to TRBJ2-5, with unresolved D. This CDR3 region has 11 residues. Germline V CDR1 and CDR2: MNHNY, SVGAGI (reference sequence). V shed 3 bases and J shed 5 bases, with 4 bases lying between them. CDR3 sequence reads: CASSYEETQYF. CDR3 bases: TGTGCCAGCAGTTATGAGGAGACCCAGTACTTC.

The V gene is TRBV10-3, the J gene TRBJ1-2; D perhaps matches TRBD1 (6 bases). The CDR3 is 16 residues long. Germline assignment: CDR1 ENHRY and CDR2 SYGVKD. V dropped 11 bases and J dropped 6 bases, with 28 bases sitting between them. CDR3 sequence: CAVGRGGNFEGNGYTF. The CDR3 DNA reads TGTGCCGTCGGTAGGGGGGGAAATTTTGAGGGTAATGGCTACACCTTC.

The genes are TRBV11-2 and TRBJ1-5; TRBD1 aligns across 9 bases. V trimming: 5 bases; J trimming: 5 bases; junction bases outside the gene matches: 7. The CDR3 extends over 15 amino acids. CDR1 is SGHAT, CDR2 FQNNGV, per germline. This chain's CDR3 is CASSPTTGGDQPQHF. The CDR3 coding sequence is TGTGCCAGCAGCCCAACTACAGGGGGCGATCAGCCCCAGCATTTT.

The chain couples TRBV7-9 to TRBJ1-2; the D gene is possibly TRBD1 (5 bases). Looked up from germline, CDR1 is SEHNR and CDR2 is FQNEAQ (reference sequence). Trimming removed 2 bases from V and 1 base from J, with 11 bases in between. The CDR3 totals 15 residues. In DNA, the CDR3 is TGTGCCAGCAGCTTAAATCGGGGCAGTAACTATGGCTACACCTTC. Encoded protein: CASSLNRGSNYGYTF.

CDR3 sequence reads: CASSTTGGNSPLHF. The CDR3 region has the DNA TGTGCCAGCAGCACGACAGGGGGTAATTCACCCCTCCACTTT. The chain is built from TRBV7-3 and TRBJ1-6; 9 positions agree with TRBD1. Germline V CDR1 and CDR2: SGHTA, FQGTGA. V lost 5 bases and J lost 6; bases outside the gene matches: 2. The CDR3 extends over 14 amino acids.

V gene TRBV7-9 combines with J gene TRBJ2-3; D ambiguous. Germline loops: CDR1 SEHNR, CDR2 FQNEAQ (reference sequence). The CDR3 has 12 residues. V dropped 3 bases and J dropped 5 bases, with 6 bases sitting between them. The CDR3 is CASSLGKDTQYF. CDR3 nucleotides: TGTGCCAGCAGCTTGGGGAAAGATACGCAGTATTTT. Full variable domain (missing parts from reference TRBV7-9 and TRBJ2-3): DTGVSQNPRHKITKRGQNVTFRCDPISEHNRLYWYRQTLGQGPEFLTYFQNEAQLEKSRLLSDRFSAERPKGSFSTLEIQRTEQGDSAMYLCASSLGKDTQYFGPGTRLTVL.

The sample holds one count of this clone. V and J are TRBV10-3 and TRBJ2-7; maybe TRBD1 (6 bases). The germline CDR1 and CDR2 sequences are ENHRY and SYGVKD. Trimming pared 11 bases from V and 6 bases from J, leaving 14 bases between. This CDR3 comprises 11 residues. Here the CDR3 DNA reads TGTGCCGTAACAGGGATCGGCGAGCAGTACTTC. It specifies CAVTGIGEQYF.

This clone was detected only once. The V and J genes are TRBV11-3 and TRBJ2-1; the D gene is possibly TRBD1 (6 bases). CDR1 and CDR2 (germline): SGHNT, YENEEA. The CDR3 is 17 residues long. Trimming took 7 bases from V and 0 from J, leaving 19 bases between them. The CDR3 loop is CASTPWVRGGSYNEQFF. CDR3 nucleotide sequence: TGTGCCAGCACCCCATGGGTTCGAGGGGGCTCCTACAATGAGCAGTTCTTC.

CDR3 sequence (DNA): TGCGCCAGCAGCTGGAGCACAGATACGCAGTATTTT. It translates to CASSWSTDTQYF. The chain uses TRBV5-1 and TRBJ2-3; D not resolved. The CDR3 runs 12 residues. Trimming pared 3 bases from V and 0 bases from J, leaving 2 bases between. CDR1 and CDR2 from the germline V gene are SGHRS and YFSETQ.

V usage is TRBV25-1 and J usage is TRBJ1-1, with D perhaps TRBD1 (6 bases). The germline V and J ends were trimmed by 3 bases and 8 bases, with 13 bases remaining between them. The length of the CDR3 is 13 residues. Germline V lookup: CDR1 MGHDK, CDR2 SYGVNS. CDR3 region: CASSDLTGAEAFF. CDR3 DNA: TGTGCCAGCAGTGACCTGACGGGGGCCGAAGCTTTCTTT. Variable domain in full (rest from reference TRBV25-1 and TRBJ1-1): EADIYQTPRYLVIGTGKKITLECSQTMGHDKMYWYQQDPGMELHLIHYSYGVNSTEKGDLSSESTVSRIRTEHFPLTLESARPSHTSQYLCASSDLTGAEAFFGQGTRLTVV.

The chain joins TRBV30 to TRBJ2-4, with 8 bases aligning to TRBD1. V lost 2 bases and J lost 8; bases outside the gene matches: 5. CDR1 and CDR2 (germline): GTSNPN, SVGIG (reference sequence). The CDR3 extends over 13 amino acids. CDR3 in amino acids: CAWSRPGGDIQYF. In nucleotides, the CDR3 is TGTGCCTGGAGTCGGCCAGGGGGCGACATTCAGTACTTC.

The chain has TRBV18 and TRBJ1-2, with D tentatively TRBD1 (6 bases). The V end was cut by 6 bases, the J end by 3 bases, with 11 bases between. CDR3 size: 13 residues. CDR1 and CDR2 (germline): KGHSH, LQKENI. The CDR3 here is CASSLQGDYGYTF. The CDR3 DNA is TGTGCCAGCTCTTTACAGGGAGACTATGGCTACACCTTC.